These 14 T cell receptor beta chains were sequenced from one sample in a study of neurological immune-mediated disorders. Via MiXCR, TCRdb re-called the 5' RACE reads, giving one row per CDR3 protein. The sample consists of around 100,000 distinct CDR3 sequences, under 14% of them appearing once. Time point meaning: longitudinal time-point 3. The sample taken for sequencing was PBMCs. The receptors originated from a female donor with HTLV-1-associated myelopathy (HAM/TSP).

This clonotype was seen repeatedly, ten times or more. J is TRBJ2-1 and V is TRBV7-2, with D uncertain. The germline V gene has CDR1 SGHTA and CDR2 FQGNSA. CDR3 length: 12 amino acids. Trimming shortened V by 5 bases and J by 7 bases, and 9 bases separated the two germline ends. As DNA, the CDR3 is TGTGCCAGCAGCGTCCGGGCGAATGAGCAGTTCTTC. Translating gives CASSVRANEQFF.

This clonotype was detected ten times or more. The V and J genes are TRBV5-1 and TRBJ2-3, with 8 bases matching TRBD2. The CDR3 extends over 19 amino acids. Germline CDR1 reads SGHRS; CDR2 reads YFSETQ. V shed 3 bases, J shed 3 bases, and the junction held 18 bases outside the gene matches. The chain's CDR3 is CASSSPAGRGAKWTDTQYF. CDR3 nucleotide sequence: TGCGCCAGCAGCTCCCCCGCGGGGCGGGGGGCCAAATGGACAGATACGCAGTATTTT.

This clonotype came up once. The gene calls are TRBV28 and TRBJ2-7, with unresolved D. Germline V CDR1 and CDR2: MDHEN, SYDVKM. There are 12 residues in the CDR3. The DNA for the CDR3 is TGTAACAGCAGTTTATACCCCTACGAGCAGTACTTC. As protein: CNSSLYPYEQYF.

This clonotype was detected ten times or more. The CDR3 reads CASSSRTSGGVSGANVLTF. The CDR3 DNA is TGTGCCAGCAGCTCTCGGACTAGCGGGGGGGTTTCTGGGGCCAACGTCCTGACTTTC. This rearrangement joins TRBV7-8 to TRBJ2-6; 15 positions match TRBD2. Germline V lookup: CDR1 SGHVS, CDR2 FQNEAQ. The CDR3 loop spans 19 amino acids. V lost 4 bases, J lost 1 base, and 5 bases stayed unmatched.

The sample holds many counts of this clonotype. The J gene is TRBJ1-2, the V gene TRBV20-1; tentatively, D is TRBD1 (5 bases). This CDR3 has 20 amino acids. CDR1 and CDR2 from the germline V gene are DFQATT and SNEGSKA (reference sequence). V was cut by 1 base and J by 5 bases, with 32 bases left in between. CDR3 nucleotide sequence: TGCAGTGCTAGAGCGAAGATAACAGACAGTTCAGGTTTTGCGCGTTATGGCTACACCTTC. Its translation: CSARAKITDSSGFARYGYTF.

This clonotype was counted only a few times. The chain has TRBV10-3 and TRBJ2-5; D remains unclear. Trimming cost V 4 bases and J 5 bases, with 8 bases left between them. This CDR3 is built from 12 residues. The germline V gene encodes CDR1 ENHRY and CDR2 SYGVKD. CDR3 protein: CAISGQDETQYF. CDR3 coding DNA: TGTGCCATCAGTGGGCAGGATGAGACCCAGTACTTC.

This clonotype was detected a few times. The chain carries TRBV6-1 and TRBJ2-1, with a weak D call TRBD1 (6 bases). The CDR3 loop spans 15 amino acids. Germline values: CDR1 MNHNS, CDR2 SASEGT. The V end was cut by 4 bases, the J end by 5 bases, with 15 bases between. The CDR3 nucleotides read TGTGCCAGCAGTGGTCTGGGGGCTGGCGACAATGAGCAGTTCTTC. This encodes CASSGLGAGDNEQFF.

This clonotype was seen many times. This chain joins TRBV7-9 and TRBJ2-5; perhaps TRBD2 as D (6 bases). Germline V gene lookup returns CDR1 SEHNR and CDR2 FQNEAQ (reference sequence). The V end lost 1 base, the J end lost 0 bases, and 12 bases lay between the germline ends. This CDR3 region has 16 residues. The CDR3 bases are TGTGCCAGCAGCTTAGGGAGCGCGGGGAACCAAGAGACCCAGTACTTC. Its translation is CASSLGSAGNQETQYF.

This clonotype was seen a few times. V usage is TRBV18 and J usage is TRBJ2-3; 12 bases map to TRBD2. With V trimmed by 6 bases and J by 0 bases, 7 bases remained unmatched. This CDR3 has 17 residues. CDR1 KGHSH and CDR2 LQKENI come from the germline V gene. CDR3 sequence (DNA): TGTGCCAGCTCGAGGACTAGCGGGGCCCTTAGCACAGATACGCAGTATTTT. Encoded protein: CASSRTSGALSTDTQYF.

This clonotype was recorded at least ten times. The chain is built from TRBV10-3 and TRBJ1-1; D is possibly TRBD1 (6 bases). The CDR3 consists of 15 residues. Germline CDR1 and CDR2: ENHRY and SYGVKD. V lost 4 bases and J lost 1, with 13 bases in between. The DNA for the CDR3 is TGTGCCATCAGTGCTTGGGACACCCCGAACACTGAAGCTTTCTTT. Its translation is CAISAWDTPNTEAFF.

The gene calls are TRBV29-1 and TRBJ2-3; 7 bases fit TRBD1. The CDR3 has 12 amino acids. The trim removed 6 bases at V and 1 base at J, leaving 1 base unmatched. Germline CDR1 SQVTM, CDR2 ANQGSEA. The CDR3 region is CSVGQGTDTQYF. The CDR3 region has the DNA TGCAGCGTCGGACAGGGCACAGATACGCAGTATTTT.

This clonotype appeared a few times. J is TRBJ1-2 and V is TRBV19; perhaps TRBD1 as D (6 bases). The germline V and J ends were trimmed by 8 bases and 4 bases, with 14 bases remaining between them. This CDR3 has 13 amino acids. Per germline, CDR1 LNHDA and CDR2 SQIVND (reference sequence). CDR3 region: CASSLGQSYGYTF. In nucleotides, the CDR3 is TGTGCCAGTTCACTCGGACAGAGCTATGGCTACACCTTC.

This clonotype is deemed medium-sized. The V call is TRBV29-1, the J call TRBJ2-3, with 8 bases matching TRBD2. V lost 4 bases to trimming and J lost 4 bases; unmatched junction nucleotides: 7. CDR3 size: 14 residues. CDR1 is SQVTM, CDR2 ANQGSEA, per germline. CDR3 nucleotide sequence: TGCAGCGTTGTTAGCGGGGCCCGGGCAGATACGCAGTATTTT. The encoded protein is CSVVSGARADTQYF.

This clonotype showed up many times. The rearrangement uses TRBV29-1 and TRBJ1-1; possible D gene TRBD1, 5 bases. Looked up from germline, CDR1 is SQVTM and CDR2 is ANQGSEA. Trimming removed 4 bases at V and 0 bases at J, with 9 bases between. CDR3 length equals 13 residues. The DNA for the CDR3 is TGCAGCGTTGGGGTAGGGGTGAACACTGAAGCTTTCTTT. Residues: CSVGVGVNTEAFF.